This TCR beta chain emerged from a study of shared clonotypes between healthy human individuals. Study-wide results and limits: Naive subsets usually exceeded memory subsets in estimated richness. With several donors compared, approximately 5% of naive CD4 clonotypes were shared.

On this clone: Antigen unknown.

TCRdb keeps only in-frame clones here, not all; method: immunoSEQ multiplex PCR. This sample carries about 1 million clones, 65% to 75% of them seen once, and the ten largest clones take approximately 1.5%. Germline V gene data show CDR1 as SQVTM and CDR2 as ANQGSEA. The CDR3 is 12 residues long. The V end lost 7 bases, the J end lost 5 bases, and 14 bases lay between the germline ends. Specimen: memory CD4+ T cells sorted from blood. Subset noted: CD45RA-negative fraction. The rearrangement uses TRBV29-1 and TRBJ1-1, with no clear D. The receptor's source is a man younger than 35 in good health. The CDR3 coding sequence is TGCAGCGCCGGAATCCCGGGAACTGAAGCTTTCTTT. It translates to CSAGIPGTEAFF.